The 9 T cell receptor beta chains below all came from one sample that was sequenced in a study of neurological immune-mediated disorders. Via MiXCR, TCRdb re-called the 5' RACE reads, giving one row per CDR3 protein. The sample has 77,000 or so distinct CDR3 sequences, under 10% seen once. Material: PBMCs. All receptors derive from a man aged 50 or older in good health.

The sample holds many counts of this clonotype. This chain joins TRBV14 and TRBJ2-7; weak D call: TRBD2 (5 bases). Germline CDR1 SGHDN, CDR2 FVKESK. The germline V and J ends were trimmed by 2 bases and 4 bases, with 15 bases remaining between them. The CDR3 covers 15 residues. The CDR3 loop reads CASSQSSVLRYEQYF. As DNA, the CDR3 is TGTGCCAGCAGCCAAAGTAGCGTCCTACGGTACGAGCAGTACTTC.

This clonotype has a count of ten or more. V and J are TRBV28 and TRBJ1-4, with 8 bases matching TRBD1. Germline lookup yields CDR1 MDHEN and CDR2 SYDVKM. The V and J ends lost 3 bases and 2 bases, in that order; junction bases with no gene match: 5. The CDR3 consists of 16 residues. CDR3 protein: CASSFTGGRTNEKLFF. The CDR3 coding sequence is TGTGCCAGCAGTTTCACAGGGGGGCGGACTAATGAAAAACTGTTTTTT.

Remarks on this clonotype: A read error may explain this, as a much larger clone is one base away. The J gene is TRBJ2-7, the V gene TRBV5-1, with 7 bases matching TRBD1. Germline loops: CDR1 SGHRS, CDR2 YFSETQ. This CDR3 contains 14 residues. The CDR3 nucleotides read TGCACCAGCAGCTCGGGACAGCGCGTCCACGAGCAGTACTTC. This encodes CTSSSGQRVHEQYF. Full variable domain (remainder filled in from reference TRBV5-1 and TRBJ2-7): KAGVTQTPRYLIKTRGQQVTLSCSPISGHRSVSWYQQTPGQGLQFLFEYFSETQRNKGNFPGRFSGRQFSNSRSEMNVSTLELGDSALYLCTSSSGQRVHEQYFGPGTRLTVT.

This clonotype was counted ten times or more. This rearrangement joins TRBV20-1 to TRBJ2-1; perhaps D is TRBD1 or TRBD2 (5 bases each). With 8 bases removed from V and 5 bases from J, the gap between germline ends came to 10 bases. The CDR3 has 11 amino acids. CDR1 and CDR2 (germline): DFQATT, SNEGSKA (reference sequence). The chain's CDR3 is CSSEDNNEQFF. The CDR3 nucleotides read TGCAGTTCGGAGGACAACAATGAGCAGTTCTTC.

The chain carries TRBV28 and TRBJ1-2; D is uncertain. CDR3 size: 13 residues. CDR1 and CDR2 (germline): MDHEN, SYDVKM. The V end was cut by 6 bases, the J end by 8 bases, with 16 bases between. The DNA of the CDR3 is TGTGCCAGCAGAGCCCCCCTGGCACGGGGCTACACCTTC. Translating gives CASRAPLARGYTF.

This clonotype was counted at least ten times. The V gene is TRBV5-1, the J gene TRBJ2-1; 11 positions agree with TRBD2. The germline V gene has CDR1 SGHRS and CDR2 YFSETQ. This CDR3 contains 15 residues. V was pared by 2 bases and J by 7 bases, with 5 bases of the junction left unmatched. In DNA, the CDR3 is TGCGCCAGCAGCTTTTATTCTAGCGGGAGGAATGAGCAGTTCTTC. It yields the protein CASSFYSSGRNEQFF.

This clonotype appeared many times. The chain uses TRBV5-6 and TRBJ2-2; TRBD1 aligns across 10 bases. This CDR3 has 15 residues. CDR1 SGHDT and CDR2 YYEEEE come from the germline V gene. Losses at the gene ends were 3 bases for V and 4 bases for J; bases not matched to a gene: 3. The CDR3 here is CASSWGQGSTGELFF. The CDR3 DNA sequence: TGTGCCAGCAGCTGGGGACAGGGGAGCACCGGGGAGCTGTTTTTT.

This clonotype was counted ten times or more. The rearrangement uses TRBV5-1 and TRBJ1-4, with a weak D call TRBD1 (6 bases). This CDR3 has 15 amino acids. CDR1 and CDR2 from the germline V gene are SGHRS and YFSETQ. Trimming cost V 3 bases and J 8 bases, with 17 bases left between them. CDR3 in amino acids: CASSSGDTAGEKLFF. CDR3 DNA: TGCGCCAGCAGCTCAGGGGACACGGCCGGGGAAAAACTGTTTTTT.

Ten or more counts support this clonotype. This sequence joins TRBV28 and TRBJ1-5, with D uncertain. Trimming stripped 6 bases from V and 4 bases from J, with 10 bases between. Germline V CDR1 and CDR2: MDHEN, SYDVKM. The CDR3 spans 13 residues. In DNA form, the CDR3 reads TGTGCCAGCAGAGAGACGGTTAATCAGCCCCAGCATTTT. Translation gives CASRETVNQPQHF.